This TCR beta chain originates from a study of T cells in Graves' hyperthyroidism and ophthalmopathy. Study as a whole: Before any treatment, at initial diagnosis, peripheral blood was collected. Study-level points and caveats: Using 13 V-J features, a model discriminated ophthalmopathy from stable hyperthyroidism.

RNA transcripts were the template for amplifying TCR beta CDR3 regions. HTBI primers were employed in a first-round RT-PCR of the TCR CDR3. One entry per CDR3 protein results from TCRdb running MiXCR on the multiplex PCR reads. The sample gives about 560,000 distinct CDR3 sequences, over 15% of which show up once; around 18% is in the top ten. V was shortened by 0 bases and J by 7 bases, with 10 bases between the two germline ends. Germline V gives CDR1 LGHNA, CDR2 YNFKEQ. The CDR3 covers 13 residues. This clonotype was detected only a few times. Its cognate antigen is unknown. The sequenced sample was blood. V gene TRBV4-2 combines with J gene TRBJ2-7; no reliable D call. This TCR came from a woman under 30 with Graves' hyperthyroidism. The CDR3 nucleotides read TGTGCCAGCAGCCAAGATAGATGGAGAGAGCAGTACTTC. Translation gives CASSQDRWREQYF.